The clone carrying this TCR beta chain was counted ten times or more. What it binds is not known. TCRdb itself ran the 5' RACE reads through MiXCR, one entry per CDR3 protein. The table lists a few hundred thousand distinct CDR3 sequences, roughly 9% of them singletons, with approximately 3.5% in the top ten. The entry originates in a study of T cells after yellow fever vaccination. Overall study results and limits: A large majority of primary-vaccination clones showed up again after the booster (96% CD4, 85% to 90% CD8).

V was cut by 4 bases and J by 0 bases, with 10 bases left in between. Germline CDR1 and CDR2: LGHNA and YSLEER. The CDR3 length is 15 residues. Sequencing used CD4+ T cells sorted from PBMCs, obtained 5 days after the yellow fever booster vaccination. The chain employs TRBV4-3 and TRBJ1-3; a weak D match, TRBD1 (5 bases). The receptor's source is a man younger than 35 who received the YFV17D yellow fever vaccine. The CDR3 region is CASSLGPSSGNTIYF. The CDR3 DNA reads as TGCGCCAGCAGCCTGGGGCCCAGCTCTGGAAACACCATATATTTT.